This T cell receptor beta chain is from a study of CD8+CD57+ T cells in acquired aplastic anemia. On the study more broadly: Each DNA sample taken from sorted CD4+ and CD8+ cells came to about 3.4 ug on average. Overall study findings and caveats: Comparison of patients with controls identified roughly 27 shared CD8+ CDR3 sequences. Significant differences in CD8+ Simpson's diversity were not observed between patients and controls.

There are many counts of this clonotype. Its target is unknown. Patients included in sequencing had previously demonstrated CD8+CD57+ cell expansion by flow cytometry. Genomic DNA templated the TCR beta VDJ and CDR3 profiling. TCRdb re-called the reads through MiXCR, storing one row per CDR3 protein. The table has about 160,000 distinct CDR3 sequences, around 52% seen once; the top ten hold around a third. The CDR3 sequence is 13 residues long. V lost 3 bases to trimming and J lost 5 bases, with 7 bases between them. Looked up from germline, CDR1 is MGHDK and CDR2 is SYGVNS. Material for sequencing was sorted CD4+, CD8+, or CD8+CD57+ T cells (not recorded which) from PBMCs. This sequence joins TRBV25-1 and TRBJ2-2; D not resolved. This receptor was taken from a human donor with aplastic anemia. The CDR3, as DNA: TGTGCCAGCAGTGATATCAGGACCGGGGAGCTGTTTTTT. The encoded protein is CASSDIRTGELFF. The full variable domain, with the rest looked up from reference TRBV25-1 and TRBJ2-2, is EADIYQTPRYLVIGTGKKITLECSQTMGHDKMYWYQQDPGMELHLIHYSYGVNSTEKGDLSSESTVSRIRTEHFPLTLESARPSHTSQYLCASSDIRTGELFFGEGSRLTVL.